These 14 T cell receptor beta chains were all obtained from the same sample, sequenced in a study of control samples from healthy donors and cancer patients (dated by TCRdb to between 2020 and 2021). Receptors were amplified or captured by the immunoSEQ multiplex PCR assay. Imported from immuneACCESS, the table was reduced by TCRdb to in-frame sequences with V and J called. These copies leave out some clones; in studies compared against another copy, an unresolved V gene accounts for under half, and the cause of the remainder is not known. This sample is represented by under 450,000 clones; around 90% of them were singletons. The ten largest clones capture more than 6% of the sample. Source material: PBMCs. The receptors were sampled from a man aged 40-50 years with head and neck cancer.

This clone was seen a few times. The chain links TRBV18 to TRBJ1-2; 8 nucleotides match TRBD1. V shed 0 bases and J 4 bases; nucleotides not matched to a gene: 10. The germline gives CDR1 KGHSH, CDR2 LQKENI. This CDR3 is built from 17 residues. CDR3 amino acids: CASSPPNLKQGAYGYTF. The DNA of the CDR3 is TGTGCCAGCTCACCACCGAACTTAAAGCAGGGGGCCTATGGCTACACCTTC.

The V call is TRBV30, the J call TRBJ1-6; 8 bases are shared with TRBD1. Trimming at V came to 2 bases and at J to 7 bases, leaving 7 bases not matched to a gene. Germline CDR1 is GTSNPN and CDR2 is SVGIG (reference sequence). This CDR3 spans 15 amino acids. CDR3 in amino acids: CAWSPGAGGNSPLHF. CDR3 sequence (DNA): TGTGCCTGGAGTCCCGGGGCAGGGGGCAATTCACCCCTCCACTTT.

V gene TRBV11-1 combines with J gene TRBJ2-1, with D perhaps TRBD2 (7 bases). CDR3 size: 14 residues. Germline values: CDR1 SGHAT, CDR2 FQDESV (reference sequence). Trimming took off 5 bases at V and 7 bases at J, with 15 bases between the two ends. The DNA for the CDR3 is TGTGCCAGCAGCCCTCGAGGGGGGGCGAATGAGCAGTTCTTC. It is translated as CASSPRGGANEQFF. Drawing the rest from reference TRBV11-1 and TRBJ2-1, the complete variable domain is EAEVAQSPRYKITEKSQAVAFWCDPISGHATLYWYRQILGQGPELLVQFQDESVVDDSQLPKDRFSAERLKGVDSTLKIQPAELGDSAMYLCASSPRGGANEQFFGPGTRLTVL.

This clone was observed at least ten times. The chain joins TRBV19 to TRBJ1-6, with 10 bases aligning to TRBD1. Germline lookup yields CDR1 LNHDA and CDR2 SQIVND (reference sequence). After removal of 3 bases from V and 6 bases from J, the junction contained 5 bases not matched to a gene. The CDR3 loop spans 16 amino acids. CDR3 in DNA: TGTGCCAGTAGTATCTCGACAGGGGGCCGTAATTCACCCCTCCACTTT. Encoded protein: CASSISTGGRNSPLHF.

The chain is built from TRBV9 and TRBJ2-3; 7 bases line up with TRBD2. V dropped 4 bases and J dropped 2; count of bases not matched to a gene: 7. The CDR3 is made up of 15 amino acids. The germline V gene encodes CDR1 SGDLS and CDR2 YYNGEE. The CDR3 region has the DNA TGTGCCAGCAGCCCCAGCGGGGATTTCACAGATACGCAGTATTTT. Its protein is CASSPSGDFTDTQYF.

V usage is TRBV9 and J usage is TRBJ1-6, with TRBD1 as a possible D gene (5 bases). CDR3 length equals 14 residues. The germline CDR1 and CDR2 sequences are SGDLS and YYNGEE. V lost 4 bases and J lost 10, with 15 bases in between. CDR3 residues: CASSIQGSRSPLHF. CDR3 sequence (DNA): TGTGCCAGCAGCATTCAGGGTAGTCGATCACCCCTCCACTTT.

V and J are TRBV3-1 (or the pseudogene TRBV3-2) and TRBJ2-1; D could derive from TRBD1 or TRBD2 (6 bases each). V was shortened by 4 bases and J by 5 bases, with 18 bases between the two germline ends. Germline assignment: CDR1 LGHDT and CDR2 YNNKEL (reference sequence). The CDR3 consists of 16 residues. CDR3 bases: TGTGCCAGCAGCCCTTCATACGGGGGCTTCCACAATGAGCAGTTCTTC. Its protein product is CASSPSYGGFHNEQFF.

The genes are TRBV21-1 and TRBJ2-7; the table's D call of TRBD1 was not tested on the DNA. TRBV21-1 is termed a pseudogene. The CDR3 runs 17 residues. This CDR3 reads CASSKDNLLTSSYEQYF. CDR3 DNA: TGTGCCAGCAGCAAAGACAACCTCTTAACAAGCTCCTACGAGCAGTACTTC.

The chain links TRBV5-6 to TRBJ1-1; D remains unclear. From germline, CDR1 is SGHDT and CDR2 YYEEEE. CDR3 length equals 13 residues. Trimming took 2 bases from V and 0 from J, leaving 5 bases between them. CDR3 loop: CASSFFMNTEAFF. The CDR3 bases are TGTGCCAGCAGCTTCTTCATGAACACTGAAGCTTTCTTT.

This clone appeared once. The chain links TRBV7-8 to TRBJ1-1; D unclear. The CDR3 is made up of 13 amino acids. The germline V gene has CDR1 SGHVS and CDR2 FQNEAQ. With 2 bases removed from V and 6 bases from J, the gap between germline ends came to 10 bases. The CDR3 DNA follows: TGTGCCAGCAGCTTATATGGGGTCGCTGAAGCTTTCTTT. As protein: CASSLYGVAEAFF.

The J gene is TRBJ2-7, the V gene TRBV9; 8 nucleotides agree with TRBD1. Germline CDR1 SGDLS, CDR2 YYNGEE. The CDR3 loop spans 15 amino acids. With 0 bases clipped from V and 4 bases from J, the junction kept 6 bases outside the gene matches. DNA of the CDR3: TGTGCCAGCAGCGTAGCCCCAGGGGGCCAGTACGAGCAGTACTTC. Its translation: CASSVAPGGQYEQYF.

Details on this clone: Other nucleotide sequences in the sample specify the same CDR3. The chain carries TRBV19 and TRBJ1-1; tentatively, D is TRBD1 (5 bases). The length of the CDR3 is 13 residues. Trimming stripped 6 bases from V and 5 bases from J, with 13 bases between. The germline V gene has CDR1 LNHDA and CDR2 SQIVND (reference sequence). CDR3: CASSHRGGTEAFF. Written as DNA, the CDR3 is TGTGCCAGTAGCCATCGGGGGGGGACTGAAGCTTTCTTT.

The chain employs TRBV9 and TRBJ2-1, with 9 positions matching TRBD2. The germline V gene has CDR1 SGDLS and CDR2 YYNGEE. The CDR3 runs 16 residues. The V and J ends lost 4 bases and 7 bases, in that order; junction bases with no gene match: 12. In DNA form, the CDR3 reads TGTGCCAGCAGCCCCCGTTGGGGCGGGGGGGTTAATGAGCAGTTCTTC. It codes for CASSPRWGGGVNEQFF. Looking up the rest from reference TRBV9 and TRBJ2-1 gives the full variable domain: DSGVTQTPKHLITATGQRVTLRCSPRSGDLSVYWYQQSLDQGLQFLIQYYNGEERAKGNILERFSAQQFPDLHSELNLSSLELGDSALYFCASSPRWGGGVNEQFFGPGTRLTVL.

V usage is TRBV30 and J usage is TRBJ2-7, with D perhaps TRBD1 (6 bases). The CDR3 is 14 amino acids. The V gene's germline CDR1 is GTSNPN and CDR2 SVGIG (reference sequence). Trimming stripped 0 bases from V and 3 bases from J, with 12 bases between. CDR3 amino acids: CAWSVLLDSYEQYF. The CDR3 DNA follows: TGTGCCTGGAGTGTTCTTTTGGACAGCTACGAGCAGTACTTC.